The next 22 T cell receptor beta chains were all read from a single sample in a study of blood T cell repertoires in COVID-19. Sequencing used immunoSEQ multiplex PCR; TCRdb keeps in-frame clones, though not all of them. This sample carries 40,000 or so clones, nearly 90% of them seen once, and the ten largest clones take 2.5% to 3%. Sequencing was carried out using peripheral blood. The receptors originated from a man over 45 with active COVID-19.

This chain connects TRBV5-1 to TRBJ2-3, with D possibly being TRBD2 (6 bases). The germline V gene has CDR1 SGHRS and CDR2 YFSETQ. The germline V and J ends were trimmed by 1 base and 3 bases, with 9 bases remaining between them. CDR3 size: 14 residues. In nucleotides, the CDR3 is TGCGCCAGCAGCTTGATGGGGGGAACAGATACGCAGTATTTT. Translation: CASSLMGGTDTQYF. Together with reference TRBV5-1 and TRBJ2-3, the CDR3 gives the full variable domain: KAGVTQTPRYLIKTRGQQVTLSCSPISGHRSVSWYQQTPGQGLQFLFEYFSETQRNKGNFPGRFSGRQFSNSRSEMNVSTLELGDSALYLCASSLMGGTDTQYFGPGTRLTVL.

The rearrangement links TRBV5-5 to TRBJ1-2; 7 positions match TRBD1. Germline V gives CDR1 SGHKS, CDR2 YYEKEE (reference sequence). V shed 4 bases and J 3 bases; nucleotides not matched to a gene: 6. The CDR3 extends over 14 amino acids. The CDR3: CASSTNRGDYGYTF. The CDR3, as DNA: TGTGCCAGCAGCACCAACAGGGGAGACTATGGCTACACCTTC.

The chain is built from TRBV2 and TRBJ2-7; possibly TRBD2 for D (7 bases). The CDR3 sequence is 14 residues long. The V end was cut by 2 bases, the J end by 3 bases, with 11 bases between. The germline V gene encodes CDR1 SNHLY and CDR2 FYNNEI. CDR3 nucleotide sequence: TGTGCCAGCAGTGAACGGGGGGCCAACTACGAGCAGTACTTC. Its translation is CASSERGANYEQYF.

The chain employs TRBV5-6 and TRBJ2-5; the D is unclear. The V end lost 3 bases, the J end lost 4 bases, and 13 bases lay between the germline ends. Germline loops: CDR1 SGHDT, CDR2 YYEEEE. CDR3 length: 14 residues. The CDR3: CASSWAELLETQYF. CDR3 DNA: TGTGCCAGCAGCTGGGCCGAGCTATTAGAGACCCAGTACTTC. Full variable domain (outside the CDR3, taken from reference TRBV5-6 and TRBJ2-5): DAGVTQSPTHLIKTRGQQVTLRCSPKSGHDTVSWYQQALGQGPQFIFQYYEEEERQRGNFPDRFSGHQFPNYSSELNVNALLLGDSALYLCASSWAELLETQYFGPGTRLLVL.

This clone was recorded once. This chain uses TRBV6-5 with TRBJ1-6; 8 nucleotides align to TRBD1. The CDR3 is made up of 16 amino acids. V lost 0 bases to trimming and J lost 12 bases; unmatched junction nucleotides: 10. The germline CDR1 and CDR2 sequences are MNHEY and SVGAGI. CDR3 coding DNA: TGTGCCAGCAGTTACTCGGGAGAAGGACAGGGAGAACCCCTCCACTTT. Encoded protein: CASSYSGEGQGEPLHF.

The J gene is TRBJ2-7, the V gene TRBV4-1; 10 nucleotides align to TRBD2. Germline values: CDR1 MGHRA, CDR2 YSYEKL. This CDR3 spans 15 amino acids. Trimming removed 3 bases from V and 2 bases from J; junction bases left unmatched: 4. CDR3 DNA sequence: TGCGCCAGCAGCCATCCAGGGACTAGCGCCTACGAGCAGTACTTC. It codes for CASSHPGTSAYEQYF.

The chain uses TRBV12-1 and TRBJ2-3; TRBD1, as called in the table, went unchecked against the DNA. TRBV12-1 counts as a pseudogene. This CDR3 has 17 residues. The CDR3 here is CANSLKGVAGRTDTQYF. The CDR3 nucleotides are TGTGCCAACAGCCTGAAAGGGGTAGCCGGTAGGACAGATACGCAGTATTTT.

The chain couples TRBV5-1 to TRBJ2-5; possible D gene TRBD2, 6 bases. Germline assignment: CDR1 SGHRS and CDR2 YFSETQ. With 3 bases removed from V and 3 bases from J, the gap between germline ends came to 12 bases. The CDR3 sequence is 14 residues long. The DNA for the CDR3 is TGCGCCAGCAGCTCTCGGGGGTACAAAGAGACCCAGTACTTC. Encoded protein: CASSSRGYKETQYF.

The chain links TRBV30 to TRBJ1-1; D gene uncertain. The CDR3 covers 13 residues. Trimming stripped 1 base from V and 2 bases from J, with 8 bases between. The V gene's germline CDR1 is GTSNPN and CDR2 SVGIG (reference sequence). The CDR3 region is CAWSEQQNTEAFF. The CDR3, as DNA: TGTGCCTGGAGTGAACAGCAAAACACTGAAGCTTTCTTT.

V usage is TRBV18 and J usage is TRBJ2-7; D may be TRBD1 (6 bases). Looked up from germline, CDR1 is KGHSH and CDR2 is LQKENI. V gave up 3 bases and J gave up 5 bases, with 17 bases separating them. The CDR3 covers 15 residues. The CDR3 bases are TGTGCCAGCTCACCTACGCCCACAGGGAACGACGAGCAGTACTTC. Amino acid sequence: CASSPTPTGNDEQYF.

J is TRBJ1-2 and V is TRBV3-1 (or the pseudogene TRBV3-2), with TRBD1 as a possible D gene (5 bases). Trimming took off 2 bases at V and 3 bases at J, with 7 bases between the two ends. Germline V lookup: CDR1 LGHDT, CDR2 YNNKEL (reference sequence). The CDR3 consists of 13 residues. The DNA for the CDR3 is TGTGCCAGCAGCCAACTCAGGGACTATGGCTACACCTTC. This translates into CASSQLRDYGYTF.

CDR3: CAWSSDMPGNYGYTF. DNA for the CDR3: TGTGCCTGGAGTTCGGATATGCCGGGTAACTATGGCTACACCTTC. The chain is built from TRBV30 and TRBJ1-2; D not resolved. The V and J ends lost 2 bases and 1 base respectively, with 14 bases between them. CDR3 size: 15 residues. Germline assignment: CDR1 GTSNPN and CDR2 SVGIG (reference sequence).

The rearrangement joins TRBV7-2 to TRBJ1-3; D call uncertain. The CDR3 extends over 16 amino acids. Germline-derived CDR1 and CDR2 are SGHTA and FQGNSA. V gave up 5 bases and J gave up 8 bases, with 22 bases separating them. The CDR3 is CASSHPREGSSDTIYF. DNA of the CDR3: TGTGCCAGCAGCCACCCCCGGGAGGGTTCGTCGGACACCATATATTTT.

The chain couples TRBV2 to TRBJ1-1, with D unresolved. V lost 7 bases to trimming and J lost 4 bases, with 22 bases between them. This CDR3 is built from 16 residues. The germline V gene encodes CDR1 SNHLY and CDR2 FYNNEI. This chain's CDR3 is CASTSGRDVGGTEAFF. The CDR3 nucleotides are TGTGCCAGCACTTCGGGGAGGGATGTAGGTGGCACTGAAGCTTTCTTT.

As DNA, the CDR3 is TGTGCCAGCAGCGTAGGTTCGGGTGGGGCAGCTAGTAATTCACCCCTCCACTTT. It is translated as CASSVGSGGAASNSPLHF. The rearrangement links TRBV9 to TRBJ1-6, with D possibly TRBD1 on 5 matching bases. CDR1 SGDLS and CDR2 YYNGEE come from the germline V gene. The CDR3 sequence is 18 residues long. The V end lost 0 bases, the J end lost 6 bases, and 19 bases lay between the germline ends. Using reference TRBV9 and TRBJ1-6 for the parts outside the CDR3, the full variable domain is DSGVTQTPKHLITATGQRVTLRCSPRSGDLSVYWYQQSLDQGLQFLIQYYNGEERAKGNILERFSAQQFPDLHSELNLSSLELGDSALYFCASSVGSGGAASNSPLHFGNGTRLTVT.

The V gene is TRBV10-3, the J gene TRBJ2-1; D is perhaps TRBD1 (5 bases). The V end lost 6 bases, the J end lost 3 bases, and 6 bases lay between the germline ends. The CDR3 spans 12 residues. Germline lookup yields CDR1 ENHRY and CDR2 SYGVKD. The CDR3 sequence: CAISDSYNEQFF. The CDR3 DNA follows: TGTGCCATCAGCGACAGCTACAATGAGCAGTTCTTC.

This clone was seen only once. CDR3 coding DNA: TGTGCCATCAGTGCTGAGGTCTACGAGCAGTACTTC. It is translated as CAISAEVYEQYF. The V gene is TRBV10-3, the J gene TRBJ2-7; D remains unclear. The CDR3 runs 12 residues. The germline V gene encodes CDR1 ENHRY and CDR2 SYGVKD. V gave up 4 bases and J gave up 3 bases, with 7 bases separating them.

This chain connects TRBV4-2 to TRBJ2-5; D perhaps matches TRBD2 (5 bases). This CDR3 spans 15 amino acids. The germline V and J ends were trimmed by 0 bases and 5 bases, with 13 bases remaining between them. CDR1 and CDR2 (germline): LGHNA, YNFKEQ. The DNA for the CDR3 is TGTGCCAGCAGCCAAGATACGGGGTTTGGGGAGACCCAGTACTTC. This codes for CASSQDTGFGETQYF.

The chain combines TRBV2 with TRBJ2-5; 14 bases line up with TRBD2. Germline CDR1 reads SNHLY; CDR2 reads FYNNEI. The V gene end was trimmed by 5 bases and the J gene end by 8 bases; junction bases not matched to a gene: 4. CDR3 length equals 14 residues. CDR3 in DNA: TGTGCCAGCAGTCCCGGGACTAGCGGGGGAACCCAGTACTTC. Translated, it gives CASSPGTSGGTQYF.

The chain employs TRBV15 and TRBJ2-3; TRBD2 matches 8 bases. The CDR3 runs to 15 residues. Germline V gene data show CDR1 as LNHNV and CDR2 as YYDKDF (reference sequence). The trim removed 3 bases at V and 0 bases at J, leaving 2 bases unmatched. DNA of the CDR3: TGTGCCACCAGCAGGGTAGCGGGGAGCACAGATACGCAGTATTTT. As protein: CATSRVAGSTDTQYF.

The rearrangement links TRBV28 to TRBJ2-5, with TRBD1 identical over 9 bases. The CDR3 runs to 16 residues. CDR1 is MDHEN, CDR2 SYDVKM, per germline. V lost 8 bases and J lost 0; bases outside the gene matches: 10. The CDR3 loop is CASSGTGYGYQETQYF. Here the CDR3 DNA reads TGTGCCAGCTCCGGGACAGGGTACGGGTACCAAGAGACCCAGTACTTC.

The genes are TRBV27 and TRBJ1-1; a possible D gene is TRBD1 (6 bases). This CDR3 region has 15 residues. Germline lookup yields CDR1 MNHEY and CDR2 SMNVEV (reference sequence). V was cut by 6 bases and J by 0 bases, with 14 bases left in between. The CDR3 loop reads CASSHTDRLNTEAFF. The DNA of the CDR3 is TGTGCCAGCAGCCATACAGACAGGTTGAACACTGAAGCTTTCTTT.